Listed below are T cell receptor beta chains from one sample, sequenced in a study of cytomegalovirus exposure and HLA in healthy donors. Sequencing used immunoSEQ multiplex PCR; TCRdb keeps in-frame clones, though not all of them. Counted here are 120,000 to 150,000 clones, 50% to 75% occurring once; the ten biggest clones make up about 3%. Sequenced: PBMCs. The source is a woman younger than 45 in good health and CMV-seropositive. Each CDR3 is given with its conserved first and last residue. The D gene is left open where the match is weak. The size entry is marked missing in some rows and otherwise reads once, few, many or a size class.

TRBD1,TRBJ2-7,-,TRBV27,CASSLGPGQSYEQYF,TGTGCCAGCAGTTTAGGACCGGGACAGTCCTACGAGCAGTACTTC
TRBD2,TRBJ2-3,-,TRBV5-4,CASSPQLAGALDTQYF,TGTGCCAGCAGCCCTCAACTAGCGGGAGCTCTAGATACGCAGTATTTT
TRBD1,TRBJ1-6,-,TRBV9,CASSDSGTGNWSPLHF,TGTGCCAGCAGTGATTCCGGGACAGGGAACTGGTCACCCCTCCACTTT
TRBD1,TRBJ1-2,few,TRBV6-1,CASSVGTVINYGYTF,TGTGCCAGCAGTGTAGGGACAGTCATTAACTATGGCTACACCTTC
-,TRBJ1-4,-,TRBV4-1,CASSQGPRATNEKLFF,TGCGCCAGCAGCCAAGGGCCCCGTGCAACTAATGAAAAACTGTTTTTT
TRBD1,TRBJ2-1,once,TRBV19,CASSPRQGNVNEQFF,TGTGCCAGTAGTCCGAGACAGGGGAATGTCAATGAGCAGTTCTTC
TRBD1,TRBJ1-2,-,TRBV2,CASSGGQGNGYTF,TGTGCCAGCAGTGGAGGACAGGGGAATGGCTACACCTTC
TRBD1,TRBJ1-2,few,TRBV28,CASSFRGYGYTF,TGTGCCAGCAGTTTCAGGGGGTATGGCTACACCTTC
-,TRBJ1-3,-,TRBV9,CASSGWTPGNTIYF,TGTGCCAGCAGCGGGTGGACACCTGGAAACACCATATATTTT
TRBD1,TRBJ2-7,-,TRBV11-3,CASSFGDRVHEQYF,TGTGCCAGCAGCTTCGGGGACAGGGTACACGAGCAGTACTTC
-,TRBJ2-1,few,TRBV7-9,CASARSDEQFF,TGTGCCAGCGCCCGGAGTGATGAGCAGTTCTTC
-,TRBJ1-1,few,TRBV5-1,CASSLQGNTEAFF,TGCGCCAGCAGCTTGCAGGGGAACACTGAAGCTTTCTTT
TRBD2,TRBJ2-7,-,TRBV10-1,CASTLSGLDYEQYF,TGCGCCAGTACACTTTCGGGACTAGACTACGAGCAGTACTTC
TRBD1,TRBJ2-2,-,TRBV5-1,CASSLSYRGRGDTGELFF,TGCGCCAGCAGCTTGAGCTACAGGGGGCGCGGGGACACCGGGGAGCTGTTTTTT
TRBD2,TRBJ2-7,once,TRBV2,CASRPGLADYSYEQYF,TGTGCCAGCAGGCCGGGACTAGCGGACTATTCCTACGAGCAGTACTTC
-,TRBJ1-1,-,TRBV5-4,CASSLMGRLNTEAFF,TGTGCCAGCAGCTTGATGGGCAGATTGAACACTGAAGCTTTCTTT
-,TRBJ2-2,few,TRBV10-3,CAISESTSRVGELFF,TGTGCCATCAGTGAGTCGACTAGTCGAGTCGGGGAGCTGTTTTTT
TRBD1,TRBJ2-7,-,TRBV10-3,CAISESRTGSYEQYF,TGTGCCATCAGTGAGTCGAGGACAGGATCCTACGAGCAGTACTTC
-,TRBJ1-5,few,TRBV6-1,CASSEAIRVSNQPQHF,TGTGCCAGCAGTGAAGCTATCAGGGTTAGCAATCAGCCCCAGCATTTT
TRBD1,TRBJ1-1,-,TRBV5-6,CASSQDRGLRAEAFF,TGTGCCAGCAGCCAGGACAGGGGGCTTCGCGCTGAAGCTTTCTTT
TRBD2,TRBJ2-3,few,TRBV9,CASSVLYNSGGVDTQYF,TGTGCCAGCAGCGTCCTGTACAACTCGGGAGGGGTAGATACGCAGTATTTT
-,TRBJ1-5,few,TRBV6-5,CASSYSIGDQPQHF,TGTGCCAGCAGTTACTCGATAGGGGATCAGCCCCAGCATTTT
TRBD1,TRBJ1-2,-,TRBV7-9,CASSPRLDRALNGYTF,TGTGCCAGCAGCCCTCGATTAGACAGGGCCTTAAATGGCTACACCTTC
-,TRBJ1-2,-,TRBV7-9,CASSSGPRGGHGYTF,TGTGCCAGCAGCTCGGGGCCCCGCGGGGGCCATGGCTACACCTTC